This is a list of T cell receptor beta chains from one sample in a study of blood T cell repertoires in COVID-19. Using immunoSEQ multiplex PCR, the repertoire was profiled, and TCRdb retains in-frame clones only, with some absent. The sample holds 200,000 to 300,000 clones; 86% are singletons and the top ten take roughly 12%. The sample taken for sequencing was peripheral blood. These receptors were obtained from a man of 80 years or more with acute or convalescent COVID-19. CDR3s leave out the opening cysteine and the closing phenylalanine or tryptophan. A clone size is listed for some rows: how often the clone was seen (once, few, many), or a class if it is expanded.

cdr3_aa: ASSPHRGRGNTIY; v_call: TRBV7-8; j_call: TRBJ1-3; clone_size: NA
cdr3_aa: ASTRTRPPGANVLT; v_call: TRBV19; j_call: TRBJ2-6; clone_size: NA
cdr3_aa: ASSLGQETYEQY; v_call: TRBV5-1; j_call: TRBJ2-7; clone_size: few
cdr3_aa: ASSPPMAAGYT; v_call: TRBV7-2; j_call: TRBJ1-2; clone_size: NA
cdr3_aa: ASSLTGGASEAF; v_call: TRBV5-5; j_call: TRBJ1-1; clone_size: NA
cdr3_aa: ASGGTVGYEQY; v_call: TRBV2; j_call: TRBJ2-7; clone_size: few
cdr3_aa: ATAAGQGPYEQY; v_call: TRBV5-1; j_call: TRBJ2-7; clone_size: few
cdr3_aa: ATSRGSGTGSYEQY; v_call: TRBV15; j_call: TRBJ2-7; clone_size: NA
cdr3_aa: ASSPETGGVEQY; v_call: TRBV18; j_call: TRBJ2-7; clone_size: NA
cdr3_aa: SASTGLAGDLSTDTQY; v_call: TRBV20-1; j_call: TRBJ2-3; clone_size: NA
cdr3_aa: SVEGSSGEPNEQY; v_call: TRBV29-1; j_call: TRBJ2-7; clone_size: NA
cdr3_aa: ASLRDRVGRGGGYT; v_call: TRBV28; j_call: TRBJ1-2; clone_size: NA
cdr3_aa: ASRLVVSGTGETETQY; v_call: TRBV12-2; j_call: TRBJ2-5; clone_size: NA
cdr3_aa: ASSLVAGNEKLF; v_call: TRBV5-1; j_call: TRBJ1-4; clone_size: once
cdr3_aa: ASTPKTPSGGSGANVLT; v_call: TRBV21-1; j_call: TRBJ2-6; clone_size: NA
cdr3_aa: ASSGQATRGANVLT; v_call: TRBV6-4; j_call: TRBJ2-6; clone_size: NA
cdr3_aa: ASSAVPGQGLH; v_call: TRBV19; j_call: TRBJ1-6; clone_size: NA
cdr3_aa: ASSGQGANEKLF; v_call: TRBV2; j_call: TRBJ1-4; clone_size: NA
cdr3_aa: ASIHAGAYGYT; v_call: TRBV6-5; j_call: TRBJ1-2; clone_size: NA
cdr3_aa: ASKSRGVGETQY; v_call: TRBV5-4; j_call: TRBJ2-5; clone_size: NA
cdr3_aa: ASSRNSRGEAF; v_call: TRBV6-5; j_call: TRBJ1-1; clone_size: NA
cdr3_aa: ASSLDSGGPNEQY; v_call: TRBV11-3; j_call: TRBJ2-7; clone_size: NA
cdr3_aa: ASSDPYSNQPQH; v_call: TRBV6-1; j_call: TRBJ1-5; clone_size: NA
cdr3_aa: ASSPGVHTGELF; v_call: TRBV5-6; j_call: TRBJ2-2; clone_size: NA
cdr3_aa: ASSPSGGYYGYT; v_call: TRBV27; j_call: TRBJ1-2; clone_size: few
cdr3_aa: ASSPMGQMGHYGYT; v_call: TRBV18; j_call: TRBJ1-2; clone_size: NA
cdr3_aa: ASSITGDAGELF; v_call: TRBV19; j_call: TRBJ2-2; clone_size: NA
cdr3_aa: ASSQGAGYEQY; v_call: TRBV2; j_call: TRBJ2-7; clone_size: few
cdr3_aa: ASSVQGVPNNSPLH; v_call: TRBV2; j_call: TRBJ1-6; clone_size: once
cdr3_aa: ASVIQGRTEAF; v_call: TRBV28; j_call: TRBJ1-1; clone_size: NA
cdr3_aa: ASSFAGMGTQY; v_call: TRBV28; j_call: TRBJ2-3; clone_size: NA